This TCR beta chain was profiled in a study of blood T cell repertoires in COVID-19. CDR3 length: 16 amino acids. Trimming cost V 0 bases and J 3 bases, with 13 bases left between them. There are a few counts of this clone. Original data processing: From reference gene primer amplification, estimates of nucleated cell counts were derived. Method: immunoSEQ multiplex PCR; TCRdb's copy keeps in-frame clones and lacks some. V and J calls and clone size are given by that table; D and trimming were obtained from the DNA. The data contain about 130,000 clones, about 85% of them seen just once; the ten biggest clones take up 8% to 10%.

This receptor was taken from a man aged 35 to 55 with active or convalescent COVID-19. Sequencing was performed on peripheral blood. The gene calls are TRBV5-3 and TRBJ1-5, with D possibly being TRBD1 (5 bases). TRBV5-3 is designated an ORF whose function remains uncertain. CDR3 bases: TGTGCCAGAAGCTTGGCTGGGCAGGGCCCCAATCAGCCCCAGCATTTT. It yields the protein CARSLAGQGPNQPQHF.